This is a list of T cell receptor beta chains from one sample in a study of blood T cell repertoires in COVID-19. Sequencing was performed with immunoSEQ multiplex PCR; in TCRdb, only in-frame clones are kept and a portion is missing. The sample carries hundreds of thousands of clones, 65% to 90% recorded once. Sample: PBMCs or T cells enriched from blood (not recorded which). Source of these receptors: a woman aged 45-60 years with acute COVID-19. CDR3s include the opening cysteine and the closing phenylalanine or tryptophan. Each record gives: clone size, V gene, D gene, J gene, CDR3 protein, CDR3 DNA. D genes are given only for firm matches. Rows give clone size only sometimes, using once, few, many, or a class for an expanded clone.

size: .
V: TRBV7-2
D: TRBD2
J: TRBJ2-5
CDR3: CASSLRLAGQETQYF
DNA: TGTGCCAGCAGCTTGCGACTAGCGGGACAAGAGACCCAGTACTTC

size: .
V: TRBV4-2
D: TRBD1
J: TRBJ1-2
CDR3: CASSQDIGTAYTF
DNA: TGTGCCAGCAGCCAGGACATAGGGACAGCCTACACCTTC

size: .
V: TRBV25-1
D: .
J: TRBJ2-2
CDR3: CASSMTGVNTGELFF
DNA: TGTGCCAGCAGTATGACAGGAGTGAACACCGGGGAGCTGTTTTTT

size: once
V: TRBV12-3/TRBV12-4
D: .
J: TRBJ1-1
CDR3: CASSSHPTGNAFF
DNA: TGTGCCAGCAGTTCCCATCCTACAGGGAACGCTTTCTTT

size: .
V: TRBV9
D: TRBD1
J: TRBJ2-1
CDR3: CASSSGQGDLGEQFF
DNA: TGTGCCAGCAGCTCGGGACAGGGTGATTTAGGGGAGCAGTTCTTC

size: .
V: TRBV20-1
D: .
J: TRBJ2-1
CDR3: CSASHSSINNEQFF
DNA: TGCAGTGCTAGTCACAGTTCTATAAACAATGAGCAGTTCTTC

size: .
V: TRBV6-6
D: TRBD1
J: TRBJ1-1
CDR3: CASSSPGQRYTEAFF
DNA: TGTGCCAGCAGTTCCCCGGGACAGCGGTACACTGAAGCTTTCTTT

size: .
V: TRBV10-1
D: .
J: TRBJ1-1
CDR3: CASSLDLNTEAFF
DNA: TGCGCCAGCAGTCTAGACCTAAACACTGAAGCTTTCTTT

size: .
V: TRBV4-3
D: .
J: TRBJ1-5
CDR3: CASSQGQDSNQPQHF
DNA: TGCGCCAGCAGCCAAGGCCAGGATAGCAATCAGCCCCAGCATTTT

size: .
V: TRBV9
D: TRBD1
J: TRBJ2-3
CDR3: CASSVATGTSTDTQYF
DNA: TGTGCCAGCAGCGTAGCGACAGGGACGAGCACAGATACGCAGTATTTT

size: .
V: TRBV18
D: .
J: TRBJ2-7
CDR3: CASSPSGAAGSSYEQYF
DNA: TGTGCCAGCTCACCCTCGGGCGCGGCAGGGTCCTCCTACGAGCAGTACTTC

size: .
V: TRBV19
D: .
J: TRBJ1-6
CDR3: CASRALSSYNSPLHF
DNA: TGTGCCAGTAGAGCGCTTAGCTCCTATAATTCACCCCTCCACTTT

size: .
V: TRBV5-4
D: .
J: TRBJ2-1
CDR3: CASSGGGREQFF
DNA: TGTGCCAGCAGCGGAGGGGGCAGGGAGCAGTTCTTC

size: .
V: TRBV5-4
D: TRBD1
J: TRBJ1-1
CDR3: CASSLAGDRGGTEAFF
DNA: TGTGCCAGCAGCTTGGCCGGGGACAGGGGCGGCACTGAAGCTTTCTTT

size: .
V: TRBV11-2
D: TRBD2
J: TRBJ2-2
CDR3: CASSLLAGSGELFF
DNA: TGTGCCAGCAGCTTGTTAGCGGGGTCCGGGGAGCTGTTTTTT

size: .
V: TRBV19
D: .
J: TRBJ2-2
CDR3: CASSINRVTGELFF
DNA: TGTGCCAGTAGTATAAACAGAGTCACCGGGGAGCTGTTTTTT

size: once
V: TRBV6-2/TRBV6-3
D: .
J: TRBJ1-1
CDR3: CASSYPDTEAFF
DNA: TGTGCCAGCAGTTACCCGGACACAGAAGCTTTCTTT

size: .
V: TRBV5-6
D: .
J: TRBJ2-2
CDR3: CASRRNLWDTGELFF
DNA: TGTGCCAGCAGGAGGAATCTATGGGACACCGGGGAGCTGTTTTTT

size: .
V: TRBV7-9
D: .
J: TRBJ1-2
CDR3: CASTPEGGNYGYTF
DNA: TGTGCCAGCACCCCCGAGGGGGGGAACTATGGCTACACCTTC

size: .
V: TRBV7-9
D: .
J: TRBJ1-1
CDR3: CASSLGPVNTEAFF
DNA: TGTGCCAGCAGCTTAGGTCCCGTGAACACTGAAGCTTTCTTT

size: .
V: TRBV6-5
D: .
J: TRBJ1-6
CDR3: CASVRDIGPLHF
DNA: TGTGCCAGCGTACGGGATATTGGACCCCTCCACTTT

size: .
V: TRBV5-1
D: TRBD1
J: TRBJ1-4
CDR3: CASSSGQNNEKLFF
DNA: TGCGCCAGCAGCTCGGGACAGAATAATGAAAAACTGTTTTTT

size: once
V: TRBV29-1
D: TRBD2
J: TRBJ2-7
CDR3: CSVSHLAGGPYEQYF
DNA: TGCAGCGTTTCCCATCTAGCGGGGGGACCCTACGAGCAGTACTTC

size: .
V: TRBV18
D: TRBD1
J: TRBJ1-1
CDR3: CASSEQGQGANTEAFF
DNA: TGTGCCAGCTCGGAACAGGGACAGGGGGCGAACACTGAAGCTTTCTTT

size: once
V: TRBV5-1
D: TRBD1
J: TRBJ1-5
CDR3: CASSLEPTGGNQPQHF
DNA: TGCGCCAGCAGCTTGGAGCCTACAGGGGGGAATCAGCCCCAGCATTTT

size: .
V: TRBV5-6
D: .
J: TRBJ2-1
CDR3: CASSLALQEKYNEQFF
DNA: TGTGCCAGCAGCTTGGCCTTACAGGAGAAATACAATGAGCAGTTCTTC

size: .
V: TRBV5-5
D: .
J: TRBJ1-4
CDR3: CASSLYHGEKLFF
DNA: TGTGCCAGCAGCTTGTATCACGGGGAAAAACTGTTTTTT